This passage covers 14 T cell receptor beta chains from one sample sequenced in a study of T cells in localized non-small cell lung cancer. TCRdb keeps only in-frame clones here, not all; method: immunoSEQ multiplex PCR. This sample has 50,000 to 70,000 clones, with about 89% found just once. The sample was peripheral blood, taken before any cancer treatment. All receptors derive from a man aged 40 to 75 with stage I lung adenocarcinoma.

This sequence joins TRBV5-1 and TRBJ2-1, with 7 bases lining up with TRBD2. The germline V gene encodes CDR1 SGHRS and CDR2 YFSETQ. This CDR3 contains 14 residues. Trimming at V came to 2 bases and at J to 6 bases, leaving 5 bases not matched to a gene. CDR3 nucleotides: TGCGCCAGCAGCTTTTCGGGAGGTCCCAATGAGCAGTTCTTC. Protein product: CASSFSGGPNEQFF.

The DNA for the CDR3 is TGTGCCAGCAGCCAAGATTGGAGTTACGAGCAGTACTTC. Translated, it gives CASSQDWSYEQYF. The chain carries TRBV4-2 and TRBJ2-7; the D is unclear. The CDR3 loop spans 13 amino acids. V lost 0 bases, J lost 4 bases, and 7 bases lay in between. CDR1 is LGHNA, CDR2 YNFKEQ, per germline.

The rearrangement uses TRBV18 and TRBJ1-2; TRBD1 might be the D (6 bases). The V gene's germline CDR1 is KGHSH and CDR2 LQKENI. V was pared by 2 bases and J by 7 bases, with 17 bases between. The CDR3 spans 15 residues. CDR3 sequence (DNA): TGTGCCAGCTCACCATCGACAGGCCAGGGCTCTGGCTACACCTTC. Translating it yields CASSPSTGQGSGYTF.

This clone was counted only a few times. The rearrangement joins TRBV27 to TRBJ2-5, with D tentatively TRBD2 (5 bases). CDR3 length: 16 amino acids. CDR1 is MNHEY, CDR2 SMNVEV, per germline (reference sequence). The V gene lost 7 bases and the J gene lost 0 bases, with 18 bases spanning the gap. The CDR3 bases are TGTGCCAGCACCCGGGGTGGGAGTGGGTACCAAGAGACCCAGTACTTC. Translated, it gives CASTRGGSGYQETQYF.

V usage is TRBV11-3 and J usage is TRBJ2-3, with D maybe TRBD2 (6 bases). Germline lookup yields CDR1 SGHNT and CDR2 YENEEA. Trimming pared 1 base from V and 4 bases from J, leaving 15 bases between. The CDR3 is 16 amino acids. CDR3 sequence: CASSLVLSGVPDTQYF. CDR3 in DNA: TGTGCCAGCAGCTTAGTTCTGTCGGGAGTGCCAGATACGCAGTATTTT. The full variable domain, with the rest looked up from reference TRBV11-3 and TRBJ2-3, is EAGVVQSPRYKIIEKKQPVAFWCNPISGHNTLYWYLQNLGQGPELLIRYENEEAVDDSQLPKDRFSAERLKGVDSTLKIQPAELGDSAVYLCASSLVLSGVPDTQYFGPGTRLTVL.

CDR3 coding DNA: TGTGCCAGCAGTTTATATCCTAGCGGGAGAGAAAAGTACAATGAGCAGTTCTTC. It codes for CASSLYPSGREKYNEQFF. The rearrangement links TRBV27 to TRBJ2-1; 10 nucleotides agree with TRBD2. V dropped 1 base and J dropped 4; count of bases not matched to a gene: 10. Germline values: CDR1 MNHEY, CDR2 SMNVEV (reference sequence). This CDR3 is 18 amino acids long.

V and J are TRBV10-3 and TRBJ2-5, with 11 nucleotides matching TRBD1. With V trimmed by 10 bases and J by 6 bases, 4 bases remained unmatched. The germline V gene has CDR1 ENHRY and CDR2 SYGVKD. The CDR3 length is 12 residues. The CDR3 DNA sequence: TGTGCCACCGGACAGGGGGCGAAGACCCAGTACTTC. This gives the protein CATGQGAKTQYF.

The CDR3: CASSPLWGAGETQYF. In nucleotides, the CDR3 is TGTGCCAGCAGCCCCTTATGGGGGGCCGGTGAGACCCAGTACTTC. This chain uses TRBV14 with TRBJ2-5; D possibly matches TRBD1 or TRBD2 (6 bases each). This CDR3 is built from 15 residues. Germline assignment: CDR1 SGHDN and CDR2 FVKESK. Trimming stripped 4 bases from V and 5 bases from J, with 17 bases between.

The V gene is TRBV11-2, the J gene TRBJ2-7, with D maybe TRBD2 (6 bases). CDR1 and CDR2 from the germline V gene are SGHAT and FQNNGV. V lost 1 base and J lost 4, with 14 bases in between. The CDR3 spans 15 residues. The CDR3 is CASSLAGTLEYEQYF. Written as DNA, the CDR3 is TGTGCCAGCAGCTTAGCCGGGACTCTTGAATACGAGCAGTACTTC.

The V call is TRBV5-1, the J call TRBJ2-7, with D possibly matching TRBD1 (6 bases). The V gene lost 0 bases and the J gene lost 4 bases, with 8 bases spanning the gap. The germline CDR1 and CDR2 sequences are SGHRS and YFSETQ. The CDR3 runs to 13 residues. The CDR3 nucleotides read TGCGCCAGCAGCTTGGGTACAGGGTACGAGCAGTACTTC. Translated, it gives CASSLGTGYEQYF.

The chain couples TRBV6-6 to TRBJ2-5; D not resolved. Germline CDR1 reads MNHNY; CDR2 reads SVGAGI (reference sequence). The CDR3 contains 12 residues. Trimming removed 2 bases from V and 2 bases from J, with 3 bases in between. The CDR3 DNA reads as TGTGCCAGCAGTTACCCACAAGAGACCCAGTACTTC. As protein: CASSYPQETQYF.

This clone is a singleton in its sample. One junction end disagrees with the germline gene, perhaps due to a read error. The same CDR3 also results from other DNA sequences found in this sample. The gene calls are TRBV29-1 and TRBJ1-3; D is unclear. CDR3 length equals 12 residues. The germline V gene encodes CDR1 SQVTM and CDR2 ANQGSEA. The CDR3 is CSVEDSGNTIYF. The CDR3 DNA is TGCAGCGTCGAAGACTCTGGAAACACCATATATTTT. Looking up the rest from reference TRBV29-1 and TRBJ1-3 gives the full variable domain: SAVISQKPSRDICQRGTSLTIQCQVDSQVTMMFWYRQQPGQSLTLIATANQGSEATYESGFVIDKFPISRPNLTFSTLTVSNMSPEDSSIYLCSVEDSGNTIYFGEGSWLTVV.

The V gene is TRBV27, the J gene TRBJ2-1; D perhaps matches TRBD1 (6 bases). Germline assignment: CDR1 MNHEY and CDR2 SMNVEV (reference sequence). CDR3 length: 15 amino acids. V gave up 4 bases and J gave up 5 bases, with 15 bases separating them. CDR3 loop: CASSSIDRFDNEQFF. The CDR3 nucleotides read TGTGCCAGCAGTTCCATCGACAGGTTTGACAATGAGCAGTTCTTC.

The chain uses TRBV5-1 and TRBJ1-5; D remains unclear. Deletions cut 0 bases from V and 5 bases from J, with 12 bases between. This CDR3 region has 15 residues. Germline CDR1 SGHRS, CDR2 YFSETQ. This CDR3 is CASSLVAGTDQPQHF. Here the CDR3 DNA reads TGCGCCAGCAGCTTGGTAGCAGGAACCGATCAGCCCCAGCATTTT.